This TCR beta chain was recovered during a study of cytomegalovirus exposure and HLA in healthy donors. The study's findings and limits: Earlier results showed most TCR beta V segments being productive about 87% or about 30% of the time. Sequencing likely generated an artifact that appeared as a cluster of highly shared sequence variants.

PCR involved 60 Vbeta and 13 Jbeta primers. Method: immunoSEQ multiplex PCR; TCRdb's copy keeps in-frame clones and lacks some. In the table there are approximately 210,000 clones, about four fifths of which are singletons. A note on this clone: The target antigen is unknown.

Each of the donors was a healthy bone marrow donor. This TCR came from a woman in her forties in good health and CMV-seronegative. The source material was PBMCs.

CDR3 DNA sequence: TGCGCCAGCAGCTTGGACGGGGGGAAAGGCACTGAAGCTTTCTTT. As protein: CASSLDGGKGTEAFF. V usage is TRBV5-1 and J usage is TRBJ1-1, with a weak D call TRBD1 (5 bases). Trimming shortened V by 0 bases and J by 4 bases, and 13 bases separated the two germline ends. Germline V gives CDR1 SGHRS, CDR2 YFSETQ. The CDR3 length is 15 residues.